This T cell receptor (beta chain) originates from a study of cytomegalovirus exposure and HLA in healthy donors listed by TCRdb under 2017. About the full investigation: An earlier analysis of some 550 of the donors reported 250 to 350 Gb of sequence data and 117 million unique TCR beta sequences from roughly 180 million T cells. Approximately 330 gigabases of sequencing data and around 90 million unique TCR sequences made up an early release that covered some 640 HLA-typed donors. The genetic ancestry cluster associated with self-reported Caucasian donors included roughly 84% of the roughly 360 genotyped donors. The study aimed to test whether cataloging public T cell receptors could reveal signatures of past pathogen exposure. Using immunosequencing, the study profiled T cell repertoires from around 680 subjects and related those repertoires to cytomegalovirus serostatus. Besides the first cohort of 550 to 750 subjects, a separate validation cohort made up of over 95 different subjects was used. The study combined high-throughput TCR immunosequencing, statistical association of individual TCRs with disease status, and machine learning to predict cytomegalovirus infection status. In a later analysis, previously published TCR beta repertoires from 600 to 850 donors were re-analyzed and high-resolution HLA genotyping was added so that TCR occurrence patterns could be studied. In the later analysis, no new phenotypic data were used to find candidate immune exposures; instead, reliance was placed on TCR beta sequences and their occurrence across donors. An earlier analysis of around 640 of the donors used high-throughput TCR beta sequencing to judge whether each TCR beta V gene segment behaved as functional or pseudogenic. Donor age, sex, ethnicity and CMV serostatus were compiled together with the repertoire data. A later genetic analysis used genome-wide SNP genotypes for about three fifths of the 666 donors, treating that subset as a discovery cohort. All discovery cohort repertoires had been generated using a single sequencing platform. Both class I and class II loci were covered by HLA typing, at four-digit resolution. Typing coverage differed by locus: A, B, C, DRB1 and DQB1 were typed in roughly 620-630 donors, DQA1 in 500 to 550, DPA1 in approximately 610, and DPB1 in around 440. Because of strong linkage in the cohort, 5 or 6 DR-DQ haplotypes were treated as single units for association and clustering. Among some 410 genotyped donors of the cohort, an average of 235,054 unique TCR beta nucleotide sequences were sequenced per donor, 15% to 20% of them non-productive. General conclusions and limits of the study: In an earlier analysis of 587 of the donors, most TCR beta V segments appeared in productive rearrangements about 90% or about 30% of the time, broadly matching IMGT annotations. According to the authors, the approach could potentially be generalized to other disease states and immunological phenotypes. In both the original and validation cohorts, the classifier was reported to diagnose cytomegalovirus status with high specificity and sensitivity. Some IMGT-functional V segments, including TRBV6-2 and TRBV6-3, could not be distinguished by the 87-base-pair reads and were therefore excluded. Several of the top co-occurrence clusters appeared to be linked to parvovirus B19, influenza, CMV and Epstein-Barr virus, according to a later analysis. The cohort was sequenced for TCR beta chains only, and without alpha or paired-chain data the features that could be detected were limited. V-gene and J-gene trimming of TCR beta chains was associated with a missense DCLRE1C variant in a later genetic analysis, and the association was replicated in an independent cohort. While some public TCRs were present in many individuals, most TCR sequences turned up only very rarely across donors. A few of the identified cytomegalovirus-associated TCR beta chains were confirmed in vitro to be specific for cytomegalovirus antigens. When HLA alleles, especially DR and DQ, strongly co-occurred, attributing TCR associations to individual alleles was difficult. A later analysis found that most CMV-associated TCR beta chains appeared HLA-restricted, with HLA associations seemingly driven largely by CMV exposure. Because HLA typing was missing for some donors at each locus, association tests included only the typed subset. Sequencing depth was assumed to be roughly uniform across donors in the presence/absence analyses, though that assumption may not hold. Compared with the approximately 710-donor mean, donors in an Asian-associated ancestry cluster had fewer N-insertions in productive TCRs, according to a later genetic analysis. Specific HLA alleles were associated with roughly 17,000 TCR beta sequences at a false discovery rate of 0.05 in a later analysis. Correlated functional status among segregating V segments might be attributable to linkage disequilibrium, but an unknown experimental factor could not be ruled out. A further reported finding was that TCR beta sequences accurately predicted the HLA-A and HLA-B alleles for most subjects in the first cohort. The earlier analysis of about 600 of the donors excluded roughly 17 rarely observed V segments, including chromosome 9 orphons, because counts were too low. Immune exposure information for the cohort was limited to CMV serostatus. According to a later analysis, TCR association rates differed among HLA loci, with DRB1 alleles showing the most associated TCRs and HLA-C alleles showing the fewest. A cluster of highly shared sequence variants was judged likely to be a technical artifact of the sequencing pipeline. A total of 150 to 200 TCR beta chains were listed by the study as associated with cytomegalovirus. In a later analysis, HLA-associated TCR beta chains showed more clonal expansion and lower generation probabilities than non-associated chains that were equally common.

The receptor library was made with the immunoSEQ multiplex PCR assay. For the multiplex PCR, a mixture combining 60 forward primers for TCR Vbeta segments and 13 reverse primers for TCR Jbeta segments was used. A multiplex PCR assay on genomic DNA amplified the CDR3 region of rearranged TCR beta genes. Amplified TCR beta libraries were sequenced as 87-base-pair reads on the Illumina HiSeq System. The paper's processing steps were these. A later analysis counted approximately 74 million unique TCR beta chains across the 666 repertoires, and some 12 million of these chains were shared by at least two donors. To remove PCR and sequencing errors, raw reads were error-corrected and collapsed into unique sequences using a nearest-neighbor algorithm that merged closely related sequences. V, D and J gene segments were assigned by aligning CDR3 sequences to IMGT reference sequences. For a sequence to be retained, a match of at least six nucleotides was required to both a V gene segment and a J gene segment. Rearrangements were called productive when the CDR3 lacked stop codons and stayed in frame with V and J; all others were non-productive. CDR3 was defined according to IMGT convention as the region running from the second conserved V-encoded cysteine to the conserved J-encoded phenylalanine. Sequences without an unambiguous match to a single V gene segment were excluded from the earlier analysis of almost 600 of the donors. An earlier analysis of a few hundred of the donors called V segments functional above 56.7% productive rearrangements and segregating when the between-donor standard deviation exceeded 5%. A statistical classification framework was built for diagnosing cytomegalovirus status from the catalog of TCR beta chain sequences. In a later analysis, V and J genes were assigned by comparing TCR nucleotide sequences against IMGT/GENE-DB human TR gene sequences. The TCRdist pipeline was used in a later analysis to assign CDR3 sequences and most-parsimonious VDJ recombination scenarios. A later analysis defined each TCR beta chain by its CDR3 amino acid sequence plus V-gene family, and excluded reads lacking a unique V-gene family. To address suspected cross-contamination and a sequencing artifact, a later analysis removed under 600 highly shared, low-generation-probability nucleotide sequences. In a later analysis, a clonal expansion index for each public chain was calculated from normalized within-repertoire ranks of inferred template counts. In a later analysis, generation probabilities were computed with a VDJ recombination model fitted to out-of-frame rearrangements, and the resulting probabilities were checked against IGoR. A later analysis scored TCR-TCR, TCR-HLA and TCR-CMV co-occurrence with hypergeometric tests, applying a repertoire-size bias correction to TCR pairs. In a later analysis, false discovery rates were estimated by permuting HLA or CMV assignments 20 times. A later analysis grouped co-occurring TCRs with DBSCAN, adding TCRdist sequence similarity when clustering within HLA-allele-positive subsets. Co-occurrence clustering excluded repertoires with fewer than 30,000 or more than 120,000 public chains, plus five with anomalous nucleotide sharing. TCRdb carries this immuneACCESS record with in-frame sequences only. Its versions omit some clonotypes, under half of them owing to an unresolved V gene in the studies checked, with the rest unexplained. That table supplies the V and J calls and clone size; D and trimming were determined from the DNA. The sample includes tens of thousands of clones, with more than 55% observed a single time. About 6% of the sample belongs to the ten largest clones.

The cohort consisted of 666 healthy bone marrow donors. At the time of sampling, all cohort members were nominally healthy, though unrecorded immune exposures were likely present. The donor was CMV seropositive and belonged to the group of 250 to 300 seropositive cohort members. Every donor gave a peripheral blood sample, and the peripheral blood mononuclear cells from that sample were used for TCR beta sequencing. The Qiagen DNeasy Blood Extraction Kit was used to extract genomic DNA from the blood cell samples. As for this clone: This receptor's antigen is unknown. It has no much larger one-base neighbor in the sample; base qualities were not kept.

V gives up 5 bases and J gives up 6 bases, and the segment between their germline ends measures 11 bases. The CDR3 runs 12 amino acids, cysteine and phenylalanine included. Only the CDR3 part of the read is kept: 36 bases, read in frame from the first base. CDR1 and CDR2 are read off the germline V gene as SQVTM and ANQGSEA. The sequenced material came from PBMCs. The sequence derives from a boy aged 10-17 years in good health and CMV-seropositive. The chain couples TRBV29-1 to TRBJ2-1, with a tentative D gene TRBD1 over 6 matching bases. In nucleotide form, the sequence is TGCAGCGTTTGGGGGCAGGGCAATGAGCAGTTCTTC. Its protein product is CSVWGQGNEQFF.